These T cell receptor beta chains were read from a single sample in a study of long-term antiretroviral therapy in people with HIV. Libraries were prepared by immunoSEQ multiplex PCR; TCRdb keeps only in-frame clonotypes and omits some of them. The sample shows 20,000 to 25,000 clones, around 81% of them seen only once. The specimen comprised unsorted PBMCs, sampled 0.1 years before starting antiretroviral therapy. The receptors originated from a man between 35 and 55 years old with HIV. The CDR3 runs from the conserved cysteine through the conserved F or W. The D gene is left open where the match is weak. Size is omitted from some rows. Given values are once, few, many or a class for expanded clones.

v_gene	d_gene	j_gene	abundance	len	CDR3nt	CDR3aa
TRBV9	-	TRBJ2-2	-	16	TGTGCCAGCAGCCCCCCTTCGGGGGCTGACACCGGGGAGCTGTTTTTT	CASSPPSGADTGELFF
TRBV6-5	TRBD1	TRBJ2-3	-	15	TGTGCCAGCAGGAGATCCGGGACAGCAAGAGATACGCAGTATTTT	CASRRSGTARDTQYF
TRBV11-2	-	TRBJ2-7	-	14	TGTGCCAGCAGCCCCGGGACTAGGGGGCTCGAGCAGTACTTC	CASSPGTRGLEQYF
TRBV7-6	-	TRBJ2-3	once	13	TGTGCCAGCAGCTTAGTATCCACAGATACGCAGTATTTT	CASSLVSTDTQYF
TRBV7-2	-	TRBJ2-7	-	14	TGTGCCAGCAGTCCCCGGGCTTCCAAACACGAGCAGTACTTC	CASSPRASKHEQYF
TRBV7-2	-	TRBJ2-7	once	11	TGTGCCAGCAGCTTAAGGGAGGAGCAGTACTTC	CASSLREEQYF
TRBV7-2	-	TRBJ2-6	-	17	TGTGCCAGCAGCTTAGCGGGAGTGTTAACCCGGGCCAACGTCCTGACTTTC	CASSLAGVLTRANVLTF
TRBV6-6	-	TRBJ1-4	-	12	TGTGCCAGCAGTTACTCGGAGGAAAAACTGTTTTTT	CASSYSEEKLFF
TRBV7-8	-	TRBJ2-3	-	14	TGTGCCAGCAGCTTTTCTAGCGGCACAGATACGCAGTATTTT	CASSFSSGTDTQYF
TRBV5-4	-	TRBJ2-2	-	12	TGTGCCAGCAGCTCGGACGGCGGGGAGCTGTTTTTT	CASSSDGGELFF
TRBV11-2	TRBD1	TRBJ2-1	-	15	TGTGCCAGCAGCAAAACCGGGACAGTATACAATGAGCAGTTCTTC	CASSKTGTVYNEQFF
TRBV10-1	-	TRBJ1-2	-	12	TGCGCCAACCCATACCCTAACTATGGCTACACCTTC	CANPYPNYGYTF
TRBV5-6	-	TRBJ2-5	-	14	TGTGCCAGCAGCTTGGGGGCAGCACAAGAGACCCAGTACTTC	CASSLGAAQETQYF
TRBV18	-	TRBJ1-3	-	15	TGTGCCAGCTCACCAAGCCGTACCTCTGGAAACACCATATATTTT	CASSPSRTSGNTIYF
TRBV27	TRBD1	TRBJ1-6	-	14	TGTGCCAGCGCCCGGACAGGCCAGGATTCACCCCTCCACTTT	CASARTGQDSPLHF
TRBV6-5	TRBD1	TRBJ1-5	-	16	TGTGCCAGCAGTTTAAGGGGGCCCCAATCAAATCAGCCCCAGCATTTT	CASSLRGPQSNQPQHF
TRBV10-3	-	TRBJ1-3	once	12	TGTGCCATCATGGCCGAGGGGAACACCATATATTTT	CAIMAEGNTIYF
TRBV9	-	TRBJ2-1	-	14	TGTGCCACCAGCCCGGGCCCCCAGGCCGATGAGCAGTTCTTC	CATSPGPQADEQFF
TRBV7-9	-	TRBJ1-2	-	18	TGTGCCAGCAGTCCCCCGACCGGGACGGCTTCCTTAGGGTATGGCTACACCTTC	CASSPPTGTASLGYGYTF
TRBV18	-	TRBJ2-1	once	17	TGTGCCAGCTCACCACCTATCGTATTGAGCTCCTACAATGAGCAGTTCTTC	CASSPPIVLSSYNEQFF
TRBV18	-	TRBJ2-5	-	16	TGTGCCAGCTCACCGGGTCAGCGGGCGGGGGCAGAGACCCAGTACTTC	CASSPGQRAGAETQYF
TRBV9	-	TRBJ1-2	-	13	TGTGCCAGCAGCGTCACGCCCGGGGGAGGCTACACCTTC	CASSVTPGGGYTF
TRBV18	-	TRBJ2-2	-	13	TGTGCCAGCTCACCCCGTCTTACCGGGGAGCTGTTTTTT	CASSPRLTGELFF
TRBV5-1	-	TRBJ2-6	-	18	TGCGCCAGCAGCTTGGCACAGGGAGGGCAATCTGGGGCCAACGTCCTGACTTTC	CASSLAQGGQSGANVLTF
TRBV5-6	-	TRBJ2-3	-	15	TGTGCCACCAAAGACGGGGGGCGATTGACAGATACGCAGTATTTT	CATKDGGRLTDTQYF
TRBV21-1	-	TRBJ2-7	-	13	TGTGCCAGCAGCAAAGGAGCCTCCTACGAGCAGTACTTC	CASSKGASYEQYF
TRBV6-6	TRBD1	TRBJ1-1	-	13	TGTGCCAGCATTCGGACAGGGAACACTGAAGCTTTCTTT	CASIRTGNTEAFF
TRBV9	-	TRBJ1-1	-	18	TGTGCCAGCAGCGTTCGAACTTCCCGGGACTGTTTGAACACTGAAGCTTTCTTT	CASSVRTSRDCLNTEAFF
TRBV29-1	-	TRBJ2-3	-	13	TGCAGCGGACGGGCCGCTCTCACAGATACGCAGTATTTT	CSGRAALTDTQYF
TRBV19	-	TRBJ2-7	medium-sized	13	TGTGCCAGTAGTATAACCCAGGGTGCAGAGCAGTACTTC	CASSITQGAEQYF
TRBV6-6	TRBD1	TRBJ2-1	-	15	TGTGCCAGCAGTTACTGGGGACAGCAGGACAATGAGCAGTTCTTC	CASSYWGQQDNEQFF
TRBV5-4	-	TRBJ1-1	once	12	TGTGCCAGCAGCTTCGTCGGCCAGGTAGCTTTCTTT	CASSFVGQVAFF
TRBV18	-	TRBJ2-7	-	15	TGTGCCAGCTCACCACCGGGGACGGACCGCTACGAGCAGTACTTC	CASSPPGTDRYEQYF
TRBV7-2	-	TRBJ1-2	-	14	TGTGCCAGCAGCTTATCGCCAGGATTCTATGGCTACACCTTC	CASSLSPGFYGYTF
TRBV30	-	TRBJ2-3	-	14	TGTGCCAGTGATGGGGGGACGTCCACAGATACGCAGTATTTT	CASDGGTSTDTQYF
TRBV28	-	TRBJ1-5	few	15	TGTGCCAGCAGTTTCCTGTGGGCGGTCAATCAGCCCCAGCATTTT	CASSFLWAVNQPQHF
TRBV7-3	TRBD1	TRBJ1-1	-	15	TGTGCCAGCAGCGCGACAGGGGGAGGCGTCACTGAAGCTTTCTTT	CASSATGGGVTEAFF
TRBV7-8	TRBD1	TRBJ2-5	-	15	TGTGCCAGCAGCTTAGCCACAGGGGGCGGGTCAGCCCAGTACTTC	CASSLATGGGSAQYF
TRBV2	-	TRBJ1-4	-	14	TGTGCCAGCAGGTTGACAGGATCTAATGAAAAACTGTTTTTT	CASRLTGSNEKLFF
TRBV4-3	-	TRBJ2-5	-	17	TGCGCCAGCAGCCAAGAGATACCCGGTCGGGGAAGAGAGACCCAGTACTTC	CASSQEIPGRGRETQYF
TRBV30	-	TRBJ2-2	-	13	TGTGCCTGGAGTGTGACCTATACCGGGGAGCTGTTTTTT	CAWSVTYTGELFF
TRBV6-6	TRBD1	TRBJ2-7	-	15	TGTGCCAGCAGACTCTGGGACAGGGGGCGCGACGAGCAGTACTTC	CASRLWDRGRDEQYF
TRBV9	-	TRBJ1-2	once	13	TGTGCCAGCAGCCGCTGGGATACGCCGGGCTACACCTTC	CASSRWDTPGYTF
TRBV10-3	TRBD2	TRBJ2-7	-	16	TGTGCCATCAGTGACCAAGGACTAGCGGATCCCTACGAGCAGTACTTC	CAISDQGLADPYEQYF
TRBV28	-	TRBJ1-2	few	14	TGTGCCAGCAGTTTGGCAGGCCCAAACTATGGCTACACCTTC	CASSLAGPNYGYTF
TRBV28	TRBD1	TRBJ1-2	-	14	TGTGCCAGCAGTTTAGGGACAGGGTCTTATGGCTACACCTTC	CASSLGTGSYGYTF
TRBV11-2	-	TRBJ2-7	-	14	TGTGCCAGCAGCTTTACCCAGGGGAGCCACGAGCAGTACTTC	CASSFTQGSHEQYF
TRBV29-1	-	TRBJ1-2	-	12	TGCAGCGTTGAACGGAGGGACTATGGCTACACCTTC	CSVERRDYGYTF
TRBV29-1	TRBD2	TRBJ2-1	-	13	TGCAGCGCCGGACTAGCGGGATACAATGAGCAGTTCTTC	CSAGLAGYNEQFF
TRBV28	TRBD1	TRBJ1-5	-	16	TGTGCCAGCAGTCCGACAGGGTCTTATAGCAATCAGCCCCAGCATTTT	CASSPTGSYSNQPQHF
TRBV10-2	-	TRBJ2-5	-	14	TGCGCCAGCAGTGAGATATCGCACCAAGAGACCCAGTACTTC	CASSEISHQETQYF
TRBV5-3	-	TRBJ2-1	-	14	TGTGCCAGAAGCTTGGCAATTAGTCCAAATGAGCAGTTCTTC	CARSLAISPNEQFF
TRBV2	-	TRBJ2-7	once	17	TGTGCCAGCAGTGAAGCGCATCCTACGGGAGAGTCCTACGAGCAGTACTTC	CASSEAHPTGESYEQYF
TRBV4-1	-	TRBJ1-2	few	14	TGCGCCAGCAGCCATGGACGGTCTAACTATGGCTACACCTTC	CASSHGRSNYGYTF
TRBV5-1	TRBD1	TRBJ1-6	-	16	TGCGCCAGCAGCTTGTCACCGACAGGGTTAAATTCACCCCTCCACTTT	CASSLSPTGLNSPLHF
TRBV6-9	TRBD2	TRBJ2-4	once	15	TGTGCCAGCAGTTATTCCGGGGGGTCTAAAAACATTCAGTACTTC	CASSYSGGSKNIQYF